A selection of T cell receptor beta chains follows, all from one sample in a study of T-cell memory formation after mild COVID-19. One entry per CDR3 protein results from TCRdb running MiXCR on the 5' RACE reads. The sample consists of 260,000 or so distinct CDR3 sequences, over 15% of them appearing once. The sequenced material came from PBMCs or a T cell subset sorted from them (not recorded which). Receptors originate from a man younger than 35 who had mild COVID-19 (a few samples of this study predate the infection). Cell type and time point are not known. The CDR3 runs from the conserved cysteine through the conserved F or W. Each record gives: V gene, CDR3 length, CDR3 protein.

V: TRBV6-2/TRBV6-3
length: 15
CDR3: CASSYLEGAYTEAFF

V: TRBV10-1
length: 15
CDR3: CASSDRGTYTDTQYF

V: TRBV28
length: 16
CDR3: CASSLMIRGANEKLFF

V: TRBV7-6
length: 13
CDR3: CASSRDRYNEQFF

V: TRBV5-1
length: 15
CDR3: CASSLATGNYNEQFF

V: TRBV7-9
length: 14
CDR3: CASSVTRGTGELFF

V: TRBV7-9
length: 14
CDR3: CASSFGTGRNEQYF

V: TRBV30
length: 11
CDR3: CAWSPGGEAFF

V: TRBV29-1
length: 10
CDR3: CSALLTEAFF

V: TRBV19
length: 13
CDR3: CASGRRMNTEAFF

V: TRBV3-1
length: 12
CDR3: CASSHDTGELFF

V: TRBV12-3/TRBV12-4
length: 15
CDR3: CASSLGTGFGDTQYF

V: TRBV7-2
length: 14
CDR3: CASSSQGMNTEAFF

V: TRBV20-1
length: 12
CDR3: CSATSRGTEAFF

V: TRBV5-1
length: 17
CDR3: CASSWGTGGSYNSPLHF

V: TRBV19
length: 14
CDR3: CASSTTARNSPLHF

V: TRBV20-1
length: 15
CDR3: CSARPAGGPANEQFF

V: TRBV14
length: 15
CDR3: CASSSARGQGYEQYF

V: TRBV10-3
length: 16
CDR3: CAISEEILGMKETQYF

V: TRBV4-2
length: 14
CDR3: CASSIQGGADGYTF

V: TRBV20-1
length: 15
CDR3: CSASRGGGASETQYF

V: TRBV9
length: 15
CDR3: CASSEGDPFYGELFF

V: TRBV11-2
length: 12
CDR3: CASSLEAGGYTF

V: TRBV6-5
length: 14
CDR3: CASSSRGVGDIQYF

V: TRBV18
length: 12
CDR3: CASSPRVEAQYF

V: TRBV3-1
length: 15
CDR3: CASSQVGVVDTEAFF

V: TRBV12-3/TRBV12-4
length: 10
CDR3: CASRGRQPTF

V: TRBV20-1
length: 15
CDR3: CSARDLRGQGDTQYF

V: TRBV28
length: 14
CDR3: CASRLVTFNQPQHF

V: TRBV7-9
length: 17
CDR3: CASSLAGVGRVDSPLHF

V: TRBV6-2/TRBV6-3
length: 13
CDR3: CASSRPGHSVSFF

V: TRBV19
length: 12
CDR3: CASDSGIYGYTF

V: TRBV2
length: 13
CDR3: CASSEGVGTEAFF

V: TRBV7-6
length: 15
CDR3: CASSSAGQGRPRLFF

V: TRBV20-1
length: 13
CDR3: CSARDAEQETQYF

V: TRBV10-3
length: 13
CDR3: CAALAESFNEQFF

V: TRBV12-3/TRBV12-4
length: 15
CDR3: CASSSGTGASGELFF